A single sample is the source of the 24 T cell receptor beta chains below, sequenced in a study of shared clonotypes between healthy human individuals. Sequencing was performed with immunoSEQ multiplex PCR; in TCRdb, only in-frame clones are kept and a portion is missing. This table has about 700,000 clones, about 90% appearing once. CD45RO-negative, CCR7-selected cells formed the naive CD8 fraction, which excluded terminally differentiated effector memory CD45RA+ cells. Sequencing input: naive CD8+ T cells sorted from blood. Receptors were obtained from a young man in good health.

CDR3 loop: CASSSVGTNTGELFF. The CDR3 DNA reads as TGTGCCAGCAGTTCGGTCGGGACGAACACCGGGGAGCTGTTTTTT. This chain joins TRBV27 and TRBJ2-2; D perhaps matches TRBD2 (5 bases). Germline CDR1 MNHEY, CDR2 SMNVEV (reference sequence). Trimming took off 4 bases at V and 0 bases at J, with 9 bases between the two ends. CDR3 size: 15 residues.

The chain links TRBV7-8 to TRBJ2-1, with 10 nucleotides matching TRBD2. Looked up from germline, CDR1 is SGHVS and CDR2 is FQNEAQ. J gave up 3 bases and V 2 bases, and 13 bases lay outside the gene matches. The CDR3 contains 19 residues. The CDR3: CASSLSLAGGPAGYNEQFF. DNA for the CDR3: TGTGCCAGCAGCTTATCCTTAGCGGGAGGCCCCGCCGGCTACAATGAGCAGTTCTTC.

The gene calls are TRBV27 and TRBJ1-1, with a possible D match to TRBD1 (5 bases). Trimming left V 6 bases short and J 3 bases short, with 14 bases between. The CDR3 length is 14 residues. Germline CDR1 MNHEY, CDR2 SMNVEV (reference sequence). For the CDR3, the DNA is TGTGCCAGCAGAAGGGGAACTGGGGACACTGAAGCTTTCTTT. Translation gives CASRRGTGDTEAFF.

The chain couples TRBV28 to TRBJ1-3, with 7 bases lining up with TRBD1. V shed 3 bases and J 4 bases; nucleotides not matched to a gene: 0. Per germline, CDR1 MDHEN and CDR2 SYDVKM. CDR3 size: 13 residues. CDR3 residues: CASSFRGGNTIYF. CDR3 nucleotide sequence: TGTGCCAGCAGTTTCAGGGGGGGAAACACCATATATTTT.

CDR3 DNA: TGTGCCAGCAGCCGTCACCGGGTCCTTATCTCTGGGGCCAACGTCCTGACTTTC. This sequence encodes CASSRHRVLISGANVLTF. The V gene is TRBV7-9, the J gene TRBJ2-6; no definite D call. The CDR3 is made up of 18 amino acids. CDR1 is SEHNR and CDR2 is FQNEAQ in the germline V gene (reference sequence). Trimming pared 5 bases from V and 0 bases from J, leaving 17 bases between.

V and J are TRBV18 and TRBJ2-7, with no clear D. This CDR3 has 14 amino acids. V was pared by 5 bases and J by 6 bases, with 17 bases between. Germline assignment: CDR1 KGHSH and CDR2 LQKENI. CDR3 in DNA: TGTGCCAGCTCAGGTTCTATCGGGCGCACCGAGCAGTACTTC. Translated: CASSGSIGRTEQYF.

The chain uses TRBV7-9 and TRBJ1-5; 7 bases map to TRBD1. The CDR3 spans 16 residues. Trimming at V came to 0 bases and at J to 4 bases, leaving 6 bases not matched to a gene. The V gene's germline CDR1 is SEHNR and CDR2 FQNEAQ (reference sequence). In DNA form, the CDR3 reads TGTGCCAGCAGCTTAGCAAGGGGGCAAGGTAATCAGCCCCAGCATTTT. This encodes CASSLARGQGNQPQHF.

This chain links TRBV19 with TRBJ2-3; D remains unclear. This CDR3 region has 16 residues. Germline V lookup: CDR1 LNHDA, CDR2 SQIVND (reference sequence). V was pared by 5 bases and J by 0 bases, with 15 bases between. The CDR3: CASSPGRRHSTDTQYF. The DNA of the CDR3 is TGTGCCAGTAGTCCCGGTAGGAGACACAGCACAGATACGCAGTATTTT.

The chain couples TRBV5-1 to TRBJ2-7; 8 bases align to TRBD1. There are 15 residues in the CDR3. Germline loops: CDR1 SGHRS, CDR2 YFSETQ. The J segment lost 4 bases and the V segment lost 0 bases, leaving 6 bases of the junction unmatched. This CDR3 reads CASSLGSGGGYEQYF. The CDR3 DNA is TGCGCCAGCAGCTTGGGATCAGGGGGCGGGTACGAGCAGTACTTC.

This clone was seen many times. The chain uses TRBV6-1 and TRBJ1-5; no clear D. V was shortened by 1 base and J by 0 bases, with 10 bases between the two germline ends. The length of the CDR3 is 16 residues. The germline CDR1 and CDR2 sequences are MNHNS and SASEGT. Here the CDR3 reads CASSEGVGDSNQPQHF. The CDR3 bases are TGTGCCAGCAGTGAAGGTGTGGGAGATAGCAATCAGCCCCAGCATTTT.

The V and J genes are TRBV13 and TRBJ2-7; D may match TRBD1 or TRBD2 (5 bases each). Between the trimmed V and J ends, which lost 8 bases and 3 bases, there was a span of 14 bases. Germline CDR1 reads PRHDT; CDR2 reads FYEKMQ (reference sequence). CDR3 length: 13 amino acids. The CDR3 bases are TGTGCCAGCTCCGGGACCCAAGGCTACGAGCAGTACTTC. Its protein is CASSGTQGYEQYF.

The CDR3: CASSFLGSYNEQFF. The CDR3 region has the DNA TGTGCCAGCAGTTTCTTAGGGTCCTACAATGAGCAGTTCTTC. The genes are TRBV28 and TRBJ2-1; no firm D call. Germline-derived CDR1 and CDR2 are MDHEN and SYDVKM. Trimming took 3 bases from V and 1 from J, leaving 7 bases between them. This CDR3 spans 14 amino acids.

A single count supports this clone. The chain is built from TRBV5-1 and TRBJ2-7; weak D call: TRBD1 (5 bases). This CDR3 has 14 residues. CDR1 and CDR2 (germline): SGHRS, YFSETQ. V gave up 0 bases and J gave up 4 bases, with 11 bases separating them. CDR3 region: CASSLAGREYEQYF. The CDR3 coding sequence is TGCGCCAGCAGCTTGGCTGGCAGGGAATACGAGCAGTACTTC.

V is TRBV2 and J is TRBJ1-1; D is undetermined. V lost 0 bases and J 11 bases, leaving 10 bases between the germline ends. CDR3 length: 12 amino acids. The V gene's germline CDR1 is SNHLY and CDR2 FYNNEI. The CDR3 sequence is CASSEALGSAFF. The CDR3 region has the DNA TGTGCCAGCAGTGAAGCTTTGGGGAGCGCTTTCTTT.

This chain links TRBV7-2 with TRBJ1-2; 7 bases fit TRBD1. V shed 5 bases and J 3 bases; nucleotides not matched to a gene: 12. The CDR3 contains 16 residues. Germline V lookup: CDR1 SGHTA, CDR2 FQGNSA. The CDR3 reads CASSGRQRGPYYGYTF. The CDR3 bases are TGTGCCAGCAGCGGGCGACAAAGGGGGCCATACTATGGCTACACCTTC.

This sequence joins TRBV27 and TRBJ2-7; 9 bases agree with TRBD1. The germline CDR1 and CDR2 sequences are MNHEY and SMNVEV (reference sequence). After removal of 3 bases from V and 7 bases from J, the junction contained 4 bases not matched to a gene. The CDR3 contains 13 residues. The CDR3 is CASSFGTGTEQYF. In DNA form, the CDR3 reads TGTGCCAGCAGTTTTGGGACAGGGACGGAGCAGTACTTC.

The chain links TRBV2 to TRBJ2-7; D is unresolved. The V end lost 1 base, the J end lost 5 bases, and 9 bases lay between the germline ends. The germline V gene has CDR1 SNHLY and CDR2 FYNNEI. This CDR3 has 13 residues. CDR3 region: CASSEVTSHEQYF. The CDR3, as DNA: TGTGCCAGCAGTGAAGTGACATCCCACGAGCAGTACTTC.

On this clone itself: The sample has other DNA sequences that encode this CDR3 too. This chain connects TRBV11-2 to TRBJ1-2; D gene uncertain. The CDR3 extends over 13 amino acids. CDR1 is SGHAT, CDR2 FQNNGV, per germline. The V gene lost 4 bases and the J gene lost 4 bases, with 10 bases spanning the gap. The CDR3 spells CASSSTGLYGYTF. CDR3 bases: TGTGCCAGCAGCTCAACTGGCCTCTATGGCTACACCTTC.

This rearrangement joins TRBV7-9 to TRBJ2-7; D unresolved. Per the germline V gene, CDR1 is SEHNR and CDR2 is FQNEAQ (reference sequence). This CDR3 contains 13 residues. V was trimmed by 1 base and J by 4 bases, leaving 8 bases between them. The CDR3 spells CASSLERKYEQYF. The CDR3 DNA reads as TGTGCCAGCAGCTTAGAACGGAAATACGAGCAGTACTTC.

This clone was seen a few times. The chain joins TRBV6-1 to TRBJ2-7; 7 bases line up with TRBD1. V was clipped by 4 bases and J by 0 bases; unmatched bases: 3. The CDR3 spans 14 residues. CDR1 is MNHNS and CDR2 is SASEGT in the germline V gene. DNA of the CDR3: TGTGCCAGCAGTGGCCGGGACAGCTCCTACGAGCAGTACTTC. This encodes CASSGRDSSYEQYF.

The chain carries TRBV7-6 and TRBJ2-3; 7 nucleotides align to TRBD1. The CDR3 contains 14 residues. Germline V CDR1 and CDR2: SGHVS, FNYEAQ. V was pared by 6 bases and J by 6 bases, with 9 bases of the junction left unmatched. CDR3 amino acids: CASSLTGEADTQYF. The CDR3 DNA reads TGTGCCAGCAGTTTAACAGGGGAAGCCGATACGCAGTATTTT.

For this clone: Distinct nucleotide sequences in the sample also encode this CDR3. The V gene is TRBV27, the J gene TRBJ2-7; D ambiguous. V was pared by 2 bases and J by 0 bases, with 8 bases between. The CDR3 loop spans 14 amino acids. From germline, CDR1 is MNHEY and CDR2 SMNVEV (reference sequence). CDR3 bases: TGTGCCAGCAGTTTAAGCAGATCCTCCTACGAGCAGTACTTC. Amino acid sequence: CASSLSRSSYEQYF.

Comments on this clone: A read error may produce the germline difference seen at one junction end. The chain has TRBV7-7 and TRBJ2-7; 7 nucleotides line up with TRBD1. This CDR3 is 15 amino acids long. Germline CDR1 SSHAT, CDR2 FNYEAQ (reference sequence). CDR3 loop: CASSLATRQGYEQYF. The CDR3 DNA reads as TGTGCTAGCAGCTTGGCAACAAGACAGGGTTACGAGCAGTACTTC.

Remarks on this clone: This same CDR3 is encoded by further DNA sequences in the sample. The chain joins TRBV28 to TRBJ1-5, with 8 bases aligning to TRBD1. Germline CDR1 is MDHEN and CDR2 is SYDVKM. The CDR3 covers 14 residues. V was pared by 4 bases and J by 7 bases, with 6 bases of the junction left unmatched. Here the CDR3 DNA reads TGTGCCAGCAGTTCAGGACAGGGAAGGCAGCCCCAGCATTTT. It translates to CASSSGQGRQPQHF.